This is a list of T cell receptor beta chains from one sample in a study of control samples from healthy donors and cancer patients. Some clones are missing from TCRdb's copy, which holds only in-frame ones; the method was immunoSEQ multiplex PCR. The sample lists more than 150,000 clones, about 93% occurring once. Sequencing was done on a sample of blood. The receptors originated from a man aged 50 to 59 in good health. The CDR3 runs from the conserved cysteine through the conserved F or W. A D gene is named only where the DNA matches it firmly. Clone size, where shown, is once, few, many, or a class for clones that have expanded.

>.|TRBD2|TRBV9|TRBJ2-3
CASSPRLTSGQWDTQYF
TGTGCCAGCAGCCCACGGCTTACTAGCGGCCAGTGGGATACGCAGTATTTT
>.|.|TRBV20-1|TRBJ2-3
CSASRSYTDTQYF
TGCAGTGCTAGTCGCAGTTACACAGATACGCAGTATTTT
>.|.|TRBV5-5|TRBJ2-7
CASSLGPAGQKLGEQYF
TGTGCCAGCAGCTTGGGGCCCGCGGGACAGAAGCTTGGGGAGCAGTACTTC
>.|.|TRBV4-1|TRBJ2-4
CASSQGGQGAWKNIQYF
TGCGCCAGCAGCCAAGGGGGGCAGGGTGCCTGGAAAAACATTCAGTACTTC
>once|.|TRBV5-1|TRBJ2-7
CASRVEGGNYEQYF
TGCGCCAGCCGTGTAGAGGGGGGTAACTACGAGCAGTACTTC
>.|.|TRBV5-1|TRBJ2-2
CASSLETNTGELFF
TGCGCCAGCAGCTTGGAGACGAACACCGGGGAGCTGTTTTTT
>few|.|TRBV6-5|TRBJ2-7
CASTVSYEQYF
TGTGCCAGCACAGTTTCCTACGAGCAGTACTTC
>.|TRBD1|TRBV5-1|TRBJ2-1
CASSLPGQGSNEQFF
TGCGCCAGCAGCCTGCCGGGACAGGGGTCCAATGAGCAGTTCTTC
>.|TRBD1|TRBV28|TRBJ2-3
CASQPSPGTGVPDTQYF
TGTGCCAGCCAACCAAGCCCCGGGACAGGGGTTCCAGATACGCAGTATTTT
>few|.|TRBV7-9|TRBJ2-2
CASSLGGQNTGELFF
TGTGCCAGCAGCTTAGGCGGCCAGAACACCGGGGAGCTGTTTTTT
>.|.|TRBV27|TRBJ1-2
CASSLGGRYGYTF
TGTGCCAGCAGTTTAGGGGGCCGCTATGGCTACACCTTC
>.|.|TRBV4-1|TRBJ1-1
CASSPGDRNTEAFF
TGCGCCAGCAGCCCAGGGGACCGGAACACTGAAGCTTTCTTT
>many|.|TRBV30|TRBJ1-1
CARYTGYEAFF
TGTGCCAGATACACAGGGTATGAAGCTTTCTTT
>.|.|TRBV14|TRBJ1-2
CASSQDLLYGYTF
TGTGCCAGCAGCCAAGATCTACTGTATGGCTACACCTTC
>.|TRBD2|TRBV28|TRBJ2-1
CASSWTSGEYNEQFF
TGTGCCAGCAGTTGGACTAGCGGGGAATACAATGAGCAGTTCTTC
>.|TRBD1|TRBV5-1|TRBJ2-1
CASSFRTGGGYNEQFF
TGCGCCAGCAGCTTCCGAACAGGGGGAGGCTACAATGAGCAGTTCTTC
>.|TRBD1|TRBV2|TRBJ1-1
CARSTGGENTEAFF
TGTGCCAGAAGTACAGGGGGCGAGAACACTGAAGCTTTCTTT
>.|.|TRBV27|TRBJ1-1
CASSSGGVVSTEAFF
TGTGCCAGCAGTTCGGGGGGGGTCGTGAGCACTGAAGCTTTCTTT
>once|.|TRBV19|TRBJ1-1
CASSKFTQGSPEAFF
TGTGCCAGTAGTAAGTTTACTCAGGGGTCCCCTGAAGCTTTCTTT
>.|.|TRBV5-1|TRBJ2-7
CASSLVEGSYEQYF
TGCGCCAGCAGCCTGGTGGAGGGCTCCTACGAGCAGTACTTC
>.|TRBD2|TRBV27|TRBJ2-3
CASSLARTSGRAADTQYF
TGTGCCAGCAGTTTAGCGAGGACTAGCGGGAGGGCCGCAGATACGCAGTATTTT
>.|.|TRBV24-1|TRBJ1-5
CATSDSGGHNQPQHF
TGTGCCACCAGTGATTCAGGAGGGCACAATCAGCCCCAGCATTTT
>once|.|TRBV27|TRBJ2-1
CASSSPSGTILNEQFF
TGTGCCAGCAGTTCCCCCTCCGGGACGATTCTCAATGAGCAGTTCTTC
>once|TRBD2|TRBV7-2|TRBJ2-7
CASSFSSRRETGEQYF
TGTGCCAGCAGCTTCTCCTCTCGGCGGGAGACCGGCGAGCAGTACTTC
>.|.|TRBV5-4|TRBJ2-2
CASSLKGGELFF
TGTGCCAGCAGCTTGAAGGGCGGGGAGCTGTTTTTT
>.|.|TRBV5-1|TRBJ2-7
CASSLRVSYEQYF
TGCGCCAGCAGCTTGCGGGTCTCCTACGAGCAGTACTTC
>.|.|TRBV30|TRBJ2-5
CAWSVADQETQYF
TGTGCCTGGAGTGTTGCTGACCAAGAGACCCAGTACTTC
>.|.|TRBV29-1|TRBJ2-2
CSGGGQTTGELFF
TGCAGCGGGGGGGGGCAGACCACCGGGGAGCTGTTTTTT
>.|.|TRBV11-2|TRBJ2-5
CASSLTIETQYF
TGTGCCAGCAGCTTAACTATAGAGACCCAGTACTTC
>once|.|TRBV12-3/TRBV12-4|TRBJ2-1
CASSQRTTEQFF
TGTGCCAGCAGTCAACGTACAACTGAGCAGTTCTTC
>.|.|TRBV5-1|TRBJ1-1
CASSFGDMNTEAFF
TGCGCCAGCAGCTTTGGGGACATGAACACTGAAGCTTTCTTT
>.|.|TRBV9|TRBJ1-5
CASSVVGQPQHF
TGTGCCAGCAGCGTAGTGGGACAGCCCCAGCATTTT
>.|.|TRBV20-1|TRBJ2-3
CSARWGDTQYF
TGCAGTGCTAGGTGGGGGGATACGCAGTATTTT
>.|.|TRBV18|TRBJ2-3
CASSPLRVTDTQYF
TGTGCCAGCTCACCACTCAGGGTCACAGATACGCAGTATTTT
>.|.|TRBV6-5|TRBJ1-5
CASSYSGTVRQPQHF
TGTGCCAGCAGTTACTCCGGAACCGTGAGGCAGCCCCAGCATTTT
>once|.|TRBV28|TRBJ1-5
CASSAGQTTPNQPQHF
TGTGCCAGCAGTGCCGGACAAACGACCCCGAACCAGCCCCAGCATTTT
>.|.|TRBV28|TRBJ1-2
CASRKTGRSYGYTF
TGTGCCAGCCGGAAAACAGGGCGTAGCTATGGCTACACCTTC
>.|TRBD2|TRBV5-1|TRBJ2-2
CASSLTSGRAHGELFF
TGCGCCAGCAGCTTGACTAGCGGGAGGGCCCACGGGGAGCTGTTTTTT
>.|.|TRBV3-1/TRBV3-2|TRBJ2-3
CASSQWTAPRTDTQYF
TGTGCCAGCAGCCAATGGACTGCCCCTCGCACAGATACGCAGTATTTT
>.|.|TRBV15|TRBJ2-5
CATRPQGNGQETQYF
TGTGCCACCAGACCACAGGGTAATGGTCAAGAGACCCAGTACTTC
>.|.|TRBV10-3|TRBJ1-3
CAIIGSGNTIYF
TGTGCCATCATAGGCTCTGGAAACACCATATATTTT
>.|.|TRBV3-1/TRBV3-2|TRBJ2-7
CASSRSSHSSYEQYF
TGTGCCAGCAGTCGATCATCTCACAGTTCCTACGAGCAGTACTTC
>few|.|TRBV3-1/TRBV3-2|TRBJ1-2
CASSLGVYGYTF
TGTGCCAGCAGCCTCGGGGTATATGGCTACACCTTC
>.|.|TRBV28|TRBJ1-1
CASSSDMNTEAFF
TGTGCCAGCAGCTCGGATATGAACACTGAAGCTTTCTTT
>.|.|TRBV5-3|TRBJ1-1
CARSSAVNTEAFF
TGTGCCAGAAGCTCGGCAGTGAACACTGAAGCTTTCTTT
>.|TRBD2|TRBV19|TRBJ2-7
CASSKGLEWEQYF
TGTGCCAGTAGTAAGGGACTAGAGTGGGAGCAGTACTTC
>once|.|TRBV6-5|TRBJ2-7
CASSYRDSYEQYF
TGTGCCAGCAGTTACAGGGATTCCTACGAGCAGTACTTC